Sequencing of this TCR beta chain was carried out in a study of blood T cell repertoires in COVID-19. For the study at large: There were acute and convalescent COVID-19 samples, and they came from the United States, Italy and Spain. Sources were T cells, B-cell-depleted T cells, or PBMCs; the material itself was cDNA or gDNA.

Germline CDR1 reads LGHDT; CDR2 reads YNNKEL (reference sequence). The CDR3 consists of 14 residues. With 3 bases removed from V and 7 bases from J, the gap between germline ends came to 13 bases. Original processing notes: Using reference gene primer amplification, nucleated cell counts were estimated. Profiled with immunoSEQ multiplex PCR; TCRdb holds only in-frame clones, not every one. That table is the source of V, J and clone size, and D and trimming were worked out from the DNA. The sample lists about 160,000 clones, around four fifths occurring once. This clonotype was sampled from a woman of 80 years or more with active or convalescent COVID-19. Sequencing was carried out using peripheral blood. V gene TRBV3-1 (or the pseudogene TRBV3-2) combines with J gene TRBJ2-1, with a tentative D call TRBD1 (5 bases). The DNA for the CDR3 is TGTGCCAGCAGCCAGGGCCCAGGGAAGAATGAGCAGTTCTTC. Its protein is CASSQGPGKNEQFF.